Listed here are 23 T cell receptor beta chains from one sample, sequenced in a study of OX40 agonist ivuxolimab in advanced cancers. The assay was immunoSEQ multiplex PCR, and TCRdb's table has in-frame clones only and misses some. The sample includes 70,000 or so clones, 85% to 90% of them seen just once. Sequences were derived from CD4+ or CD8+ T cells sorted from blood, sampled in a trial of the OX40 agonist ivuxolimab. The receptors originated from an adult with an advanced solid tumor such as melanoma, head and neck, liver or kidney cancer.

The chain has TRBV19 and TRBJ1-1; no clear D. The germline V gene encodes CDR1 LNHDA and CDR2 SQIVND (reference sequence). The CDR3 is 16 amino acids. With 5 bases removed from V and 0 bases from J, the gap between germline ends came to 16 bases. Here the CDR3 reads CASSASERRVNTEAFF. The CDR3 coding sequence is TGTGCCAGTAGTGCCTCGGAGAGGAGGGTGAACACTGAAGCTTTCTTT.

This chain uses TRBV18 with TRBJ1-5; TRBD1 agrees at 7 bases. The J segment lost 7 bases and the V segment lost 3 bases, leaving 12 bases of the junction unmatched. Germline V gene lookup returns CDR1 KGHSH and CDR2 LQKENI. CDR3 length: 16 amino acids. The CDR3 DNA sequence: TGTGCCAGCTCACCCCAAAAAGGGGGCATCAGCCAGCCCCAGCATTTT. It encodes CASSPQKGGISQPQHF. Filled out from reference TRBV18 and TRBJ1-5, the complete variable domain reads NAGVMQNPRHLVRRRGQEARLRCSPMKGHSHVYWYRQLPEEGLKFMVYLQKENIIDESGMPKERFSAEFPKEGPSILRIQQVVRGDSAAYFCASSPQKGGISQPQHFGDGTRLSIL.

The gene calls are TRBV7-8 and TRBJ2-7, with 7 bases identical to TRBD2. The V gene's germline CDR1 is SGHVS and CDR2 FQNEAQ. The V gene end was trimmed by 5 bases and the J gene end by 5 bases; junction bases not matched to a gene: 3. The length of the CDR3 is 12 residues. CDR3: CASSTGTNEQYF. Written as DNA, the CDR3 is TGTGCCAGCAGCACCGGGACTAACGAGCAGTACTTC.

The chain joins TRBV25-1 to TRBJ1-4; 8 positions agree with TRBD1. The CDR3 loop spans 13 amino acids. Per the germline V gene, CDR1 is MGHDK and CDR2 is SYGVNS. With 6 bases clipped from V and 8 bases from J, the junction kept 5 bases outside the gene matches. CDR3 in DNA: TGTGCCAGCAGCGGACAGGGTAGGGAAAAACTGTTTTTT. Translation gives CASSGQGREKLFF.

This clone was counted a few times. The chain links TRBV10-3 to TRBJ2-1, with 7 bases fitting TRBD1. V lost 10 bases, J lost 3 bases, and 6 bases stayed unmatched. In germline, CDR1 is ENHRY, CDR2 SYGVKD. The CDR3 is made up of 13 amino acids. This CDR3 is CATRQGIYNEQFF. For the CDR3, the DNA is TGTGCCACGCGACAGGGAATCTACAATGAGCAGTTCTTC.

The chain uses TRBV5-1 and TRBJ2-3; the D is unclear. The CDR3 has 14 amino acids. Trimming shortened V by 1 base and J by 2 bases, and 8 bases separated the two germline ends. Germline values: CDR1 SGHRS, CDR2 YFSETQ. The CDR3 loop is CASSLRRYTDTQYF. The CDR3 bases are TGCGCCAGCAGCTTGCGGCGGTACACAGATACGCAGTATTTT.

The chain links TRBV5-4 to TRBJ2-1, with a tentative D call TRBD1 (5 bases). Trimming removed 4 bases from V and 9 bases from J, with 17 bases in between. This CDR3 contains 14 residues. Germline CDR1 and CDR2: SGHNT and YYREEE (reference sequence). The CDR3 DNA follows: TGTGCCAGCAGCCCCGACCTTACAGGCCTTGAGCAGTTCTTC. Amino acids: CASSPDLTGLEQFF.

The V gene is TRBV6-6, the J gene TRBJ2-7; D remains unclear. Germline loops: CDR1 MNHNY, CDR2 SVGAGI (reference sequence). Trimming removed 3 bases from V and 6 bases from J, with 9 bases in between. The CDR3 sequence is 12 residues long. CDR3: CASSYLFGEQYF. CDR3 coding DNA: TGTGCCAGCAGTTATTTGTTCGGCGAGCAGTACTTC.

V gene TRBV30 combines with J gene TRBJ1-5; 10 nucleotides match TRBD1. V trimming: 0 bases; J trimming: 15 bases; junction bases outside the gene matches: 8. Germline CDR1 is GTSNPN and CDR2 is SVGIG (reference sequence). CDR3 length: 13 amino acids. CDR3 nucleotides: TGTGCCTGGAGTGTAACCGGGACAGGGGTTTTGCATTTT. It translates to CAWSVTGTGVLHF.

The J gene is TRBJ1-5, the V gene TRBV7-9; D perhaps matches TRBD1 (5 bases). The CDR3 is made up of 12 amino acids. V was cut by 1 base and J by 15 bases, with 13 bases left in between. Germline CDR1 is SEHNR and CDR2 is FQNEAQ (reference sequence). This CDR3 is CASSLGEGRWHF. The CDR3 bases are TGTGCCAGCAGCTTAGGAGAGGGGAGGTGGCATTTT.

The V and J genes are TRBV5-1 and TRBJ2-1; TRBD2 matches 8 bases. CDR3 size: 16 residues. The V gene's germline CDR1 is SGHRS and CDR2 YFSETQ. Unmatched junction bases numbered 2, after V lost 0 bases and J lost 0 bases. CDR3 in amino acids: CASSLGSGGSYNEQFF. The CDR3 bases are TGCGCCAGCAGCTTGGGGAGCGGGGGCTCCTACAATGAGCAGTTCTTC.

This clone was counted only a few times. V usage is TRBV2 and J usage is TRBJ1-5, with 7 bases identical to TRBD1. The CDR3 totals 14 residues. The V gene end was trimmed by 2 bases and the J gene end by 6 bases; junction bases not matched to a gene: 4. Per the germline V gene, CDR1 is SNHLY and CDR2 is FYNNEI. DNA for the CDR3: TGTGCCAGCAGTGAAAGAACAGGGGCTCAGCCCCAGCATTTT. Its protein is CASSERTGAQPQHF.

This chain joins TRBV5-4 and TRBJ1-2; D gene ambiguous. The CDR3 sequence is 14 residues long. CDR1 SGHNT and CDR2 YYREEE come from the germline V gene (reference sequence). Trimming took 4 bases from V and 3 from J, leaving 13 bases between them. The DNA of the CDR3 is TGTGCCAGCAGCAGTCATCTGGAGGACTATGGCTACACCTTC. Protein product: CASSSHLEDYGYTF. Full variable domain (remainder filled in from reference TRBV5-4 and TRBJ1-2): ETGVTQSPTHLIKTRGQQVTLRCSSQSGHNTVSWYQQALGQGPQFIFQYYREEENGRGNFPPRFSGLQFPNYSSELNVNALELDDSALYLCASSSHLEDYGYTFGSGTRLTVV.

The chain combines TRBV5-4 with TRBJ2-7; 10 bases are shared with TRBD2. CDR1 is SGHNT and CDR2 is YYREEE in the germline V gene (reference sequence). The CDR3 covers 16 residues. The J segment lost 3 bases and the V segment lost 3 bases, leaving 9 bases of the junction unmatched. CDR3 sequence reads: CASSYESGGGGYEQYF. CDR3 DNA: TGTGCCAGCAGCTACGAGAGCGGGGGGGGCGGCTACGAGCAGTACTTC.

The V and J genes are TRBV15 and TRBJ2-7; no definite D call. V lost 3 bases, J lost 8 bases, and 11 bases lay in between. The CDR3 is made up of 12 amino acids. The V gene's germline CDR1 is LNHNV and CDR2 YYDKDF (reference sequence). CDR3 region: CATSREVDQQYF. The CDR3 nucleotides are TGTGCCACCAGCAGGGAAGTAGACCAGCAGTACTTC.

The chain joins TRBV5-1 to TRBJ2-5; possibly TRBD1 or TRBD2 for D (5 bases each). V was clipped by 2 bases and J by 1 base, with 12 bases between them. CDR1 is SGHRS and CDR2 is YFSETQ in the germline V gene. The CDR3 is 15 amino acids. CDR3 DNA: TGCGCCAGCAGCTTACGTGGGGGATTCCAAGAGACCCAGTACTTC. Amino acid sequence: CASSLRGGFQETQYF.

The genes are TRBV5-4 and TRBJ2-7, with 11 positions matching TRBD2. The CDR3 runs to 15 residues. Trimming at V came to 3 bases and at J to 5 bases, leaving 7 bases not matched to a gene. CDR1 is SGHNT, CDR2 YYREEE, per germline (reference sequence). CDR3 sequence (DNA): TGTGCCAGCAGCTCGGAACTAGCGGGAGTCGACGAGCAGTACTTC. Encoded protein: CASSSELAGVDEQYF.

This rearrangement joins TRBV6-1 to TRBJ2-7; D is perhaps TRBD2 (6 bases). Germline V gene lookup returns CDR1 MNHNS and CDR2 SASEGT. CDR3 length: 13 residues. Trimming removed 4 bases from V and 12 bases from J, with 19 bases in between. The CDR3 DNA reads TGTGCCAGCAGTGGCGGGACTCCCCTCGTCCCGTACTTC. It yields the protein CASSGGTPLVPYF.

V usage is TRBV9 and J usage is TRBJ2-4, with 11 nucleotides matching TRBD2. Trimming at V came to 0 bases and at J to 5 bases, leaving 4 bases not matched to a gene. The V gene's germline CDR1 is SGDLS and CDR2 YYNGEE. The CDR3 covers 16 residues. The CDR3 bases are TGTGCCAGCAGCGTAGATCTAGCGGGAGGTCAAAACATTCAGTACTTC. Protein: CASSVDLAGGQNIQYF.

This chain's CDR3 is CASSDRGGRGSTGELFF. The CDR3 DNA is TGTGCCAGCAGTGATAGGGGAGGCAGGGGTTCCACCGGGGAGCTGTTTTTT. This rearrangement joins TRBV25-1 to TRBJ2-2; D is possibly TRBD1 or TRBD2 (6 bases each). The germline V gene has CDR1 MGHDK and CDR2 SYGVNS. The V end lost 3 bases, the J end lost 4 bases, and 18 bases lay between the germline ends. This CDR3 is 17 amino acids long.

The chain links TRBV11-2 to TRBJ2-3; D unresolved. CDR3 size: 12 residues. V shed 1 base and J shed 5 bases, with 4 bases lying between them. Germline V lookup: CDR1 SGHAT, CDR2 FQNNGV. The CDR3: CASSLVQDTQYF. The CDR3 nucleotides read TGTGCCAGCAGCTTAGTTCAAGATACGCAGTATTTT.

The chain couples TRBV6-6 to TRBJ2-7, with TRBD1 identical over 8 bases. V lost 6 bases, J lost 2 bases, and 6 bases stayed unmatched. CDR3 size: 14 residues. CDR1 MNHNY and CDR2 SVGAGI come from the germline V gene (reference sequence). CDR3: CASRRQGPTYEQYF. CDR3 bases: TGTGCCAGCAGGAGACAGGGGCCAACCTACGAGCAGTACTTC.

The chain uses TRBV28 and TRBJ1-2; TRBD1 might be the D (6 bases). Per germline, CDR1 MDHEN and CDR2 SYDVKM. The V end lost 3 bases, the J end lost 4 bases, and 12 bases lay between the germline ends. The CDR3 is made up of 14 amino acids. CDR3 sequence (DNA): TGTGCCAGCAGTTTCATGCAGGGGCTCTATGGCTACACCTTC. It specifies CASSFMQGLYGYTF.